Given below is one T cell receptor (beta chain) in context. As processed by the authors: Nucleated cell counts were estimated from reference gene primer amplification. Clones were read by immunoSEQ multiplex PCR, and TCRdb kept only the in-frame ones, dropping some. V and J calls and clone size come straight from that table; D and trimming were deduced from the DNA. The table includes around 310,000 clones, 89% detected once. Donors of Cohort 3 who recovered were those that had two negative PCRs, clearance, or symptom resolution. This entry comes from a study of blood T cell repertoires in COVID-19. Study summary: T cells, B-cell-depleted T cells, or PBMCs supplied cDNA or gDNA.

The receptor was derived from a woman younger than 45 who had recovered from COVID-19. Sequencing was done on a sample of PBMCs or T cells enriched from blood (not recorded which).

CDR3 DNA sequence: TGTGCCAGCAGCACCTTCGGCGGCCCGGGGAATGAGCAGTTCTTC. Translation gives CASSTFGGPGNEQFF. The chain employs TRBV9 and TRBJ2-1; D is possibly TRBD2 (5 bases). The V end was cut by 4 bases, the J end by 7 bases, with 18 bases between. From germline, CDR1 is SGDLS and CDR2 YYNGEE. CDR3 length equals 15 residues. The full variable domain, rest sourced from reference TRBV9 and TRBJ2-1, is DSGVTQTPKHLITATGQRVTLRCSPRSGDLSVYWYQQSLDQGLQFLIQYYNGEERAKGNILERFSAQQFPDLHSELNLSSLELGDSALYFCASSTFGGPGNEQFFGPGTRLTVL.